This T cell receptor beta chain derives from a study of T cell clones after liver transplantation (dated 2019 in TCRdb). Background on the whole study: The samples were obtained from ITN030ST, a randomized trial that attempted immunosuppression withdrawal within 2 years after liver transplantation. Donor-reactive T cell clones were identified by TCRbeta sequencing after a pre-transplant mixed lymphocyte reaction and then tracked in post-transplant blood. As an antigen-independent comparator for the donor-reactive sequences, third party-reactive TCRbeta sequences from pre-transplant MLRs were identified as well. Of the eight recipients, a few were HCV-positive, while the remaining recipients had been transplanted for non-autoimmune, non-viral indications. Until randomization at 12-24 months post-transplant, subjects were given standard immunosuppression, with no induction therapy. To count as tolerant, a recipient had to stay completely off immunosuppression for at least one year without liver enzymes climbing beyond twice the upper limit of normal. Blood samples were taken pre-transplant, pre-randomization before withdrawal, and post-randomization after full withdrawal or failed withdrawal. A cohort of 8 liver transplant recipients was studied, of whom 3 were classified as tolerant and 5 as non-tolerant.

What the work shows at the level of the full study, not this receptor alone: Circulating donor-reactive CD4 TCRbeta sequences fell significantly post-transplant in most of the 8 subjects, irrespective of tolerance or HCV status. Low numbers of available donor cells limited the measurable donor-reactive repertoire in two subjects. When repertoire turnover was taken into account, detection of donor-reactive sequences was significantly reduced in 7 of 8 subjects for CD4 and in 8 of 8 subjects for CD8. Without allograft tissue specimens, donor-reactive T cells may have migrated into the graft rather than being deleted. The decline in donor-reactive sequences exceeded the decline in third party-reactive sequences, suggesting partial antigen-specific deletion that was unrelated to withdrawal success. Because of small, heterogeneous patient numbers and non-standardized post-transplant time points, the conclusions were only preliminary.

There are 13 amino acids in the CDR3, from cysteine to phenylalanine inclusive. Only CDR3 DNA is held: 39 bases, read in frame from base 1. The germline V gene supplies CDR1 LGHNA and CDR2 YSLEER. After removal of 3 bases from V and 4 bases from J, the junction retains 3 bases not matched to a gene. Unstimulated PBMCs, after thawing, were stained for CD3, CD4 and CD8 and then FACS-sorted into CD3+CD4+ and CD3+CD8+ populations. All 8 studied subjects were randomized to withdrawal of immunosuppression. The Qiagen DNeasy Blood and Tissue Kit was used to isolate genomic DNA. High-throughput TCRbeta CDR3 sequencing of frozen genomic DNA was performed by immunoSEQ, including PCR amplification, mapping, bias correction and internal controls. The authors processed their data as follows. Only productive rearrangements were retained, and each unique TCRbeta sequence was defined by its CDR3 nucleotide sequence together with its V and J gene. A sequence counted as donor-reactive only if the sequence showed at least 5-fold expansion in CFSE-low cells compared with unstimulated pre-transplant cells and had a frequency of at least 0.01%. Minimum frequency thresholds were set for each subject based on the unstimulated sample with the lowest template count, ensuring at least 90% detection power. Jensen-Shannon divergence between the top 1000 TCRbeta sequences after and before transplant was used to measure repertoire turnover. Changes in detection of donor-reactive sequences were assessed with two-sided Fisher's exact tests. TCRdb limited this immuneACCESS table to in-frame rearrangements with V and J called. A share of clones is missing; checked studies link under half to unresolved V genes, and the rest is unexplained. D and trimming were read from the DNA, whereas the V and J calls and clone size are those reported in that table. The sample contains 15,000 to 20,000 clones, around 81% of them found a single time. Jointly, the top ten make up around 40% of the sample.

As regards this clone: The target of this receptor is not known. No base quality information exists; no much larger clone differs at one position.

Recombination joined TRBV4-3 with TRBJ2-7; TRBD1 lines up with 7 middle nucleotides. The sequence was collected from a human patient who received a liver transplant. Following transplantation, T cells from the graft donor may be among those present. This specimen consisted of CD8+ T cells from blood, obtained about 50 months after liver transplant. The DNA sequence is TGCGCCAGCAGCCAGGGACAGTTTTACGAGCAGTACTTC. Translated, it reads CASSQGQFYEQYF.